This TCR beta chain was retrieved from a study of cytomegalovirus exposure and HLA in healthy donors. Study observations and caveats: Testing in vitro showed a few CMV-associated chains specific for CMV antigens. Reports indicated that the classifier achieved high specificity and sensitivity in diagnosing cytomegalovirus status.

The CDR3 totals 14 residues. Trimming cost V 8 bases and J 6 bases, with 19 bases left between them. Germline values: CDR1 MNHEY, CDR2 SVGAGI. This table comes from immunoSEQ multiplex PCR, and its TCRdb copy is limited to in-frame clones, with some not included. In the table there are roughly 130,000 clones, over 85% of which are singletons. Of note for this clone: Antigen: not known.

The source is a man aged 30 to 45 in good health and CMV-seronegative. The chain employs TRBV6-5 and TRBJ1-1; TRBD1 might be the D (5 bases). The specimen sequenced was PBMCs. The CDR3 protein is CASGRGGGVPEAFF. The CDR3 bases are TGTGCCAGCGGCCGGGGCGGCGGGGTCCCTGAAGCTTTCTTT.